A single sample gave rise to the 3 T cell receptor beta chains below, sequenced in a study of CD8 T cells in Susac syndrome. Reverse transcription of roughly 0.5 to 1 ug RNA was carried out with random hexamers. MiXCR was run by TCRdb on the immunoSEQ multiplex PCR reads, yielding one entry per CDR3 protein. The top ten clones hold about 0.11% of a sample with about 280,000 distinct CDR3 sequences, about 88% of them seen once. The sequenced sample was CD8+ T cells from PBMCs. These receptors were obtained from a human donor with multiple sclerosis.

This chain uses TRBV4-1 with TRBJ2-5; TRBD2 aligns across 14 bases. Germline CDR1 reads MGHRA; CDR2 reads YSYEKL. The length of the CDR3 is 19 residues. V lost 4 bases and J lost 2; bases outside the gene matches: 12. CDR3 nucleotides: TGCGCCAGCAGCCTGCTCGGGACTAGCGGGAGACGGGGTCAAGAGACCCAGTACTTC. It specifies CASSLLGTSGRRGQETQYF.

The rearrangement links TRBV21-1 to TRBJ2-7; the listed D gene, TRBD1, was not tested against the DNA. TRBV21-1 is described as a pseudogene. CDR3 size: 15 residues. CDR3 nucleotide sequence: TGTGCCAGCAGCTCCCGGGACAGGGAAAGCTACGAGCAGTACTTC. Translated, it gives CASSSRDRESYEQYF.

The J gene is TRBJ2-1, the V gene TRBV7-9; 14 bases agree with TRBD2. The germline CDR1 and CDR2 sequences are SEHNR and FQNEAQ (reference sequence). The CDR3 has 15 residues. Trimming at V came to 5 bases and at J to 9 bases, leaving 6 bases not matched to a gene. CDR3 DNA sequence: TGTGCCAGCAGCCCGACTAGCGGGAGGGATGGTGAGCAGTTCTTC. Translation gives CASSPTSGRDGEQFF.